Reported below is one T cell receptor beta chain. The data derive from a study of T-cell reconstitution after alpha-beta-depleted transplantation in children. Unique molecular identifiers were incorporated into the prepared TCRbeta library. One entry per CDR3 protein, called by TCRdb with MiXCR from the PCR reads. The sample shows approximately 120,000 distinct CDR3 sequences, roughly 9.7% of them seen only once. The source of this sequence is a girl younger than two who had a stem cell transplant for combined immunodeficiency, so the T cells may come from the graft donor. This specimen consisted of PBMCs, mostly from graft donor cells, obtained 180 days after TCRalphabeta/CD19-depleted stem cell transplant.

CDR3 sequence: CASSPLGGYGYTF. As DNA, the CDR3 is TGTGCCAGCAGTCCACTCGGAGGCTATGGCTACACCTTC. This rearrangement joins TRBV6-5 to TRBJ1-2; D is unclear. The CDR3 is made up of 13 amino acids. Deletions cut 5 bases from V and 4 bases from J, with 11 bases between. CDR1 and CDR2 from the germline V gene are MNHEY and SVGAGI.